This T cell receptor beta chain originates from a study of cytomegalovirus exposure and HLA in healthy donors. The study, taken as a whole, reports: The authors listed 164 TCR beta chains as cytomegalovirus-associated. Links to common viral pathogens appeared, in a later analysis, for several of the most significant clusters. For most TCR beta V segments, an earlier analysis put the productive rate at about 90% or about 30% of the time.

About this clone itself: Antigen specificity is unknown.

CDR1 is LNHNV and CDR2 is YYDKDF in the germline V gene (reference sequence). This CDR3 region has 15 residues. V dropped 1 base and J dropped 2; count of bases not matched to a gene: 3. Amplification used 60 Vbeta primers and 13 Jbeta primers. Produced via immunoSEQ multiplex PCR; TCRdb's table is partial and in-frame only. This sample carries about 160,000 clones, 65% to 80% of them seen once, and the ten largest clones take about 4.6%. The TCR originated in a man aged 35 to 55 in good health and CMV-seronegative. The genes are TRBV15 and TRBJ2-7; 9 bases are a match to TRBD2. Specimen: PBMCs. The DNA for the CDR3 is TGTGCCACCAGCAGAGGACGCGGGGGGGCCTACGAGCAGTACTTC. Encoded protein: CATSRGRGGAYEQYF.